Reported below is one TCR beta chain. The sample originates from a study of blood T cell repertoires in COVID-19. Study members were between about 18 and 95 years old and lived in some 22 US regions. Here immunoSEQ multiplex PCR was the method, and the copy in TCRdb shows in-frame clones only, minus some. This table has around 330,000 clones, about 91% appearing once. This TCR was sampled from a woman younger than 35 who had recovered from COVID-19. The specimen was PBMCs or T cells enriched from blood (not recorded which).

In nucleotides, the CDR3 is TGTGCCAGCAGCCAGTTAGTTCCGGGAGTGAACACTGAAGCTTTCTTT. Translation: CASSQLVPGVNTEAFF. The chain uses TRBV14 and TRBJ1-1; D is uncertain. Germline CDR1 SGHDN, CDR2 FVKESK. The CDR3 length is 16 residues. V lost 3 bases to trimming and J lost 0 bases, with 14 bases between them.